This T cell receptor (beta chain) comes out of a study of early T cells in non-severe SARS-CoV-2 infection. The wider study: From unsorted whole blood, bulk RNA was sequenced, and the chains remained unpaired. General observations from the study: The VDJdb matching leaned toward anti-spike CD8 responses and overlooked private and CD4 specificities.

Unique molecular identifier tags were affixed to discrete cDNA molecules. TCRdb independently ran MiXCR on the 5' RACE reads; one entry per CDR3 protein. Here the sample spans about 60,000 distinct CDR3 sequences, about an eighth being singletons. Comments on this clonotype: The target antigen is unknown.

CDR3 size: 13 residues. Germline CDR1 is MNHEY and CDR2 is SMNVEV (reference sequence). V gave up 3 bases and J gave up 6 bases, with 12 bases separating them. Specimen: whole blood. The J gene is TRBJ2-7, the V gene TRBV27, with D possibly TRBD1 on 6 matching bases. This clonotype was sampled from an adult who was a healthcare worker with PCR-confirmed SARS-CoV-2 infection or an uninfected control (not recorded which). The DNA of the CDR3 is TGTGCCAGCAGTTTTACAGGGAATGGCGAGCAGTACTTC. Amino acids: CASSFTGNGEQYF.